These 18 T cell receptor beta chains originate from one sample sequenced in a study of blood T cell repertoires in COVID-19. Sequencing was performed with immunoSEQ multiplex PCR; in TCRdb, only in-frame clones are kept and a portion is missing. The sample lists some 270,000 clones, 70% to 85% occurring once. Source material: peripheral blood. The receptor source for this set is a human donor with COVID-19, enrolled during active disease. The donor label of this sample is uncertain.

The chain carries TRBV6-4 and TRBJ2-2, with D possibly being TRBD1 (6 bases). CDR3 length equals 16 residues. Germline V gives CDR1 MRHNA, CDR2 SNTAGT. The V end was cut by 0 bases, the J end by 3 bases, with 11 bases between. The CDR3 nucleotides are TGTGCCAGCAGTGACTCGAACAGGGAGTACACCGGGGAGCTGTTTTTT. Translation: CASSDSNREYTGELFF.

The genes are TRBV7-9 and TRBJ2-3, with 7 bases fitting TRBD2. CDR1 is SEHNR, CDR2 FQNEAQ, per germline (reference sequence). V dropped 6 bases and J dropped 6; count of bases not matched to a gene: 12. CDR3 size: 15 residues. CDR3 coding DNA: TGTGCCAGCAGACCGTCACTAGCGTTTCCGGATACGCAGTATTTT. It codes for CASRPSLAFPDTQYF. The entire variable domain, with the rest obtained from reference TRBV7-9 and TRBJ2-3, is as follows: DTGVSQNPRHKITKRGQNVTFRCDPISEHNRLYWYRQTLGQGPEFLTYFQNEAQLEKSRLLSDRFSAERPKGSFSTLEIQRTEQGDSAMYLCASRPSLAFPDTQYFGPGTRLTVL.

CDR3: CASSWRQGYGYTF. The CDR3 DNA follows: TGTGCCAGCAGCTGGAGGCAGGGGTACGGCTACACCTTC. V gene TRBV7-2 combines with J gene TRBJ1-2; a weak D match, TRBD1 (6 bases). Germline-derived CDR1 and CDR2 are SGHTA and FQGNSA. The CDR3 runs to 13 residues. Trimming took off 4 bases at V and 8 bases at J, with 14 bases between the two ends.

The chain's CDR3 is CASSLWGGTGGYSNQPQHF. Here the CDR3 DNA reads TGTGCCAGCAGTTTATGGGGCGGGACAGGGGGTTATAGCAATCAGCCCCAGCATTTT. This rearrangement joins TRBV28 to TRBJ1-5, with 11 bases aligning to TRBD1. This CDR3 is built from 19 residues. J gave up 0 bases and V 0 bases, and 7 bases lay outside the gene matches. The germline gives CDR1 MDHEN, CDR2 SYDVKM.

For this clone: An end of the junction differs from the germline gene, which may be a read error. The V call is TRBV4-3, the J call TRBJ1-1; TRBD1 might be the D (5 bases). In germline, CDR1 is LGHNA, CDR2 YSLEER. CDR3 size: 14 residues. The chain's CDR3 is CASSQGRWSTEAFF. Here the CDR3 DNA reads TGCGCTAGCAGCCAGGGCAGGTGGTCCACTGAAGCTTTCTTT.

The V gene is TRBV7-9, the J gene TRBJ2-7, with a possible D match to TRBD1 (6 bases). With 1 base removed from V and 6 bases from J, the gap between germline ends came to 16 bases. The CDR3 extends over 15 amino acids. The germline CDR1 and CDR2 sequences are SEHNR and FQNEAQ (reference sequence). This CDR3 reads CASSLGSGVFSEQYF. The DNA of the CDR3 is TGTGCCAGCAGCTTAGGGTCAGGGGTTTTCAGCGAGCAGTACTTC.

The chain employs TRBV29-1 and TRBJ2-5, with D possibly matching TRBD2 (5 bases). This CDR3 region has 12 residues. Per germline, CDR1 SQVTM and CDR2 ANQGSEA. Deletions cut 4 bases from V and 4 bases from J, with 10 bases between. This chain's CDR3 is CSVAGNSETQYF. CDR3 sequence (DNA): TGCAGCGTTGCGGGGAATTCAGAGACCCAGTACTTC.

This sequence joins TRBV28 and TRBJ1-4, with 7 bases lining up with TRBD1. The germline V gene encodes CDR1 MDHEN and CDR2 SYDVKM. The CDR3 spans 15 residues. With 5 bases clipped from V and 3 bases from J, the junction kept 6 bases outside the gene matches. The CDR3 is CASSPYRGPNEKLFF. In DNA, the CDR3 is TGTGCCAGCAGTCCTTACAGGGGACCTAATGAAAAACTGTTTTTT.

The chain has TRBV9 and TRBJ1-2; TRBD1 matches at 8 bases. V dropped 4 bases and J dropped 5; count of bases not matched to a gene: 10. The germline V gene encodes CDR1 SGDLS and CDR2 YYNGEE. CDR3 size: 15 residues. The CDR3 coding sequence is TGTGCCAGCAGCCCCGGGACAGGAGGGCGGTATGGCTACACCTTC. Amino acid sequence: CASSPGTGGRYGYTF.

This sequence joins TRBV7-8 and TRBJ1-5; 7 nucleotides align to TRBD1. Germline values: CDR1 SGHVS, CDR2 FQNEAQ. This CDR3 is 19 amino acids long. The V gene end was trimmed by 1 base and the J gene end by 3 bases; junction bases not matched to a gene: 15. The CDR3 here is CASSLENPGTVVSNQPQHF. The CDR3 nucleotides are TGTGCCAGCAGCTTAGAAAATCCCGGGACAGTGGTTTCCAATCAGCCCCAGCATTTT.

The chain has TRBV5-4 and TRBJ1-1; D unresolved. Per the germline V gene, CDR1 is SGHNT and CDR2 is YYREEE (reference sequence). Trimming removed 2 bases at V and 8 bases at J, with 13 bases between. The CDR3 consists of 13 residues. The CDR3 sequence is CASSLISTVEAFF. The DNA for the CDR3 is TGTGCCAGCAGCTTAATAAGTACGGTAGAAGCTTTCTTT.

The chain couples TRBV7-3 to TRBJ2-5; tentatively, D is TRBD1 (5 bases). The germline CDR1 and CDR2 sequences are SGHTA and FQGTGA. There are 15 residues in the CDR3. V dropped 5 bases and J dropped 2 bases, with 15 bases sitting between them. The CDR3 protein is CASSTNGAGQETQYF. Here the CDR3 DNA reads TGTGCCAGCAGCACCAATGGGGCAGGGCAAGAGACCCAGTACTTC.

The J gene is TRBJ2-1, the V gene TRBV6-5; 8 nucleotides align to TRBD2. The CDR3 is 14 residues long. Looked up from germline, CDR1 is MNHEY and CDR2 is SVGAGI. The trim removed 7 bases at V and 9 bases at J, leaving 11 bases unmatched. CDR3 protein: CASTDSGTLGEQFF. The CDR3 nucleotides read TGTGCCAGCACCGATAGCGGGACCCTCGGTGAGCAGTTCTTC.

This clone showed up just a few times. The chain uses TRBV19 and TRBJ2-2; 8 nucleotides align to TRBD1. Germline CDR1 LNHDA, CDR2 SQIVND (reference sequence). Trimming removed 6 bases from V and 5 bases from J; junction bases left unmatched: 11. There are 16 residues in the CDR3. The CDR3 region is CASSPGQGLGTGELFF. CDR3 bases: TGTGCCAGTAGCCCCGGACAGGGTTTGGGAACCGGGGAGCTGTTTTTT.

The gene calls are TRBV24-1 and TRBJ2-5; D perhaps matches TRBD1 (5 bases). The germline V gene encodes CDR1 KGHDR and CDR2 SFDVKD. The V and J ends lost 3 bases and 10 bases respectively, with 20 bases between them. The CDR3 runs 15 residues. For the CDR3, the DNA is TGTGCCACCAGTGATAGCAGGGTGGGTCAACGGAGCCAGTACTTC. Translation: CATSDSRVGQRSQYF.

The J gene is TRBJ1-6, the V gene TRBV5-4; the D gene is possibly TRBD1 (5 bases). The germline gives CDR1 SGHNT, CDR2 YYREEE (reference sequence). V was pared by 2 bases and J by 7 bases, with 10 bases between. The CDR3 loop spans 14 amino acids. This chain's CDR3 is CASSLGAANSPLHF. CDR3 nucleotides: TGTGCCAGCAGCTTAGGGGCAGCCAATTCACCCCTCCACTTT.

V is TRBV7-9 and J is TRBJ2-1, with 13 bases identical to TRBD2. V lost 5 bases and J lost 0; bases outside the gene matches: 7. The length of the CDR3 is 18 residues. Germline assignment: CDR1 SEHNR and CDR2 FQNEAQ (reference sequence). CDR3 amino acids: CASSGGTSGKFSYNEQFF. The CDR3 nucleotides read TGTGCCAGCAGCGGAGGGACTAGCGGGAAGTTCTCCTACAATGAGCAGTTCTTC.

The chain carries TRBV7-3 and TRBJ2-7, with TRBD2 matching 10 bases. V dropped 5 bases and J dropped 9; count of bases not matched to a gene: 22. The V gene's germline CDR1 is SGHTA and CDR2 FQGTGA. CDR3 length: 18 amino acids. The CDR3 coding sequence is TGTGCCAGCAGCCGCTACGGGGGGCTAGCGGGAGAAAAGGGTGCGCAGTACTTC. Encoded protein: CASSRYGGLAGEKGAQYF.